The 15 T cell receptor beta chains in this list originate from one sample, sequenced in a study of graft-versus-host responses after intestinal transplantation. Sequencing was performed with immunoSEQ multiplex PCR; in TCRdb, only in-frame clones are kept and a portion is missing. The table shows around 120,000 clones, with around 95% occurring only once. For these TCRs, the target antigens are not known. The source material was unstimulated CD8+ T cells sorted from spleen or lymph node cells, sampled before intestinal transplant. These receptors were collected from a human donor who received an intestinal transplant.

V and J are TRBV28 and TRBJ1-2; 10 bases are a match to TRBD1. The CDR3 totals 13 residues. Germline CDR1 reads MDHEN; CDR2 reads SYDVKM. Trimming cost V 5 bases and J 8 bases; bases outside gene matches: 5. CDR3 region: CASSIGTGEGYTF. The DNA of the CDR3 is TGTGCCAGCAGTATAGGGACAGGGGAAGGCTACACCTTC.

V is TRBV7-2 and J is TRBJ2-1; 10 bases align to TRBD2. V was pared by 5 bases and J by 4 bases, with 2 bases of the junction left unmatched. The CDR3 sequence is 14 residues long. CDR1 SGHTA and CDR2 FQGNSA come from the germline V gene. Here the CDR3 DNA reads TGTGCCAGCAGCCTACTAGCGGGATACAATGAGCAGTTCTTC. Translating gives CASSLLAGYNEQFF.

The chain employs TRBV2 and TRBJ1-2; no reliable D call. CDR3 length: 15 residues. V was shortened by 3 bases and J by 1 base, with 12 bases between the two germline ends. CDR1 is SNHLY, CDR2 FYNNEI, per germline. CDR3 residues: CASSDAQVFNYGYTF. CDR3 nucleotides: TGTGCCAGCAGTGACGCGCAAGTCTTTAACTATGGCTACACCTTC.

This clone was seen once. The genes are TRBV30 and TRBJ1-5; TRBD1 might be the D (5 bases). Trimming took 0 bases from V and 6 from J, leaving 9 bases between them. The CDR3 contains 13 residues. Looked up from germline, CDR1 is GTSNPN and CDR2 is SVGIG (reference sequence). The CDR3 sequence: CAWSVTGAQPQHF. Here the CDR3 DNA reads TGTGCCTGGAGTGTGACCGGGGCTCAGCCCCAGCATTTT.

J is TRBJ1-5 and V is TRBV28; the match to TRBD1 covers 8 bases. Germline V gives CDR1 MDHEN, CDR2 SYDVKM. The CDR3 has 12 amino acids. CDR3 protein: CAEQGGSQPQHF. CDR3 nucleotide sequence: TGTGCGGAACAGGGGGGGAGTCAGCCCCAGCATTTT. Full variable domain (outside the CDR3, taken from reference TRBV28 and TRBJ1-5): DVKVTQSSRYLVKRTGEKVFLECVQDMDHENMFWYRQDPGLGLRLIYFSYDVKMKEKGDIPEGYSVSREKKERFSLILESASTNQTSMYLCAEQGGSQPQHFGDGTRLSIL.

This chain links TRBV28 with TRBJ2-3, with D tentatively TRBD1 or TRBD2 (5 bases each). The germline V and J ends were trimmed by 3 bases and 0 bases, with 10 bases remaining between them. This CDR3 spans 15 amino acids. The V gene's germline CDR1 is MDHEN and CDR2 SYDVKM. The CDR3 reads CASSFGTASTDTQYF. In nucleotides, the CDR3 is TGTGCCAGCAGTTTTGGGACGGCTAGCACAGATACGCAGTATTTT.

A single count supports this clone. The CDR3 is CATSRTIGGDTEAFF. Written as DNA, the CDR3 is TGTGCCACCAGCAGAACGATTGGGGGTGACACTGAAGCTTTCTTT. J is TRBJ1-1 and V is TRBV15; TRBD1 might be the D (5 bases). Trimming took 2 bases from V and 3 from J, leaving 13 bases between them. Germline-derived CDR1 and CDR2 are LNHNV and YYDKDF (reference sequence). The CDR3 extends over 15 amino acids.

The rearrangement joins TRBV27 to TRBJ1-1, with D uncertain. CDR1 MNHEY and CDR2 SMNVEV come from the germline V gene (reference sequence). Trimming stripped 1 base from V and 4 bases from J, with 19 bases between. CDR3 length equals 17 residues. CDR3 nucleotides: TGTGCCAGCAGTTTATTATCCGGGGATCGAAGGAGCACTGAAGCTTTCTTT. Amino acids: CASSLLSGDRRSTEAFF.

J is TRBJ2-3 and V is TRBV5-6, with D possibly being TRBD2 (6 bases). Trimming took 3 bases from V and 4 from J, leaving 9 bases between them. Germline CDR1 and CDR2: SGHDT and YYEEEE. This CDR3 contains 13 residues. The CDR3 DNA follows: TGTGCCAGCAGCTCGGGAGAGGCAGATACGCAGTATTTT. Translation: CASSSGEADTQYF.

The J gene is TRBJ1-3, the V gene TRBV15; tentative D call: TRBD1 (6 bases). V was trimmed by 2 bases and J by 4 bases, leaving 15 bases between them. The CDR3 is 16 amino acids. The V gene's germline CDR1 is LNHNV and CDR2 YYDKDF (reference sequence). The CDR3 reads CATSRKTGSSGNTIYF. The CDR3 DNA reads TGTGCCACCAGCAGAAAAACAGGGAGTTCCGGAAACACCATATATTTT.

CDR3: CASSVGQGSEAFF. The CDR3 DNA sequence: TGTGCCAGCAGCGTGGGACAGGGGTCTGAAGCTTTCTTT. The chain uses TRBV7-3 and TRBJ1-1; 10 bases are shared with TRBD1. Germline CDR1 SGHTA, CDR2 FQGTGA. Germline trimming cut 5 bases from V and 6 bases from J; bases unmatched to any gene: 3. This CDR3 region has 13 residues.

V is TRBV10-3 and J is TRBJ1-1; a possible D gene is TRBD1 (6 bases). This CDR3 is 15 amino acids long. Looked up from germline, CDR1 is ENHRY and CDR2 is SYGVKD. V lost 0 bases to trimming and J lost 3 bases, with 11 bases between them. CDR3 sequence: CAISESNRADTEAFF. The CDR3, as DNA: TGTGCCATCAGTGAGTCGAACAGGGCGGACACTGAAGCTTTCTTT.

The chain links TRBV4-1 to TRBJ2-5, with D possibly being TRBD1 (6 bases). The J call may be incorrect, as the DNA end agrees better with TRBJ2-7. This CDR3 has 15 residues. Per germline, CDR1 MGHRA and CDR2 YSYEKL. The CDR3, as DNA: TGCGCCAGCAGCCAAGATCCACGGGACAACTACGAGCAGTACTTC. This sequence encodes CASSQDPRDNYEQYF.

CDR3 nucleotide sequence: TGTGCCAGCAGCTCGAGCTCCCCGATAGACGAGCAGTACTTC. It yields the protein CASSSSSPIDEQYF. The chain employs TRBV9 and TRBJ2-7, with D unresolved. V shed 4 bases and J shed 5 bases, with 16 bases lying between them. This CDR3 is built from 14 residues. Germline assignment: CDR1 SGDLS and CDR2 YYNGEE.

This chain links TRBV4-2 with TRBJ2-3; D ambiguous. Trimming shortened V by 0 bases and J by 6 bases, and 10 bases separated the two germline ends. CDR1 is LGHNA, CDR2 YNFKEQ, per germline. The CDR3 is 14 amino acids. CDR3 in DNA: TGTGCCAGCAGCCAAGATACAAGTTGGGATACGCAGTATTTT. Translated, it gives CASSQDTSWDTQYF.